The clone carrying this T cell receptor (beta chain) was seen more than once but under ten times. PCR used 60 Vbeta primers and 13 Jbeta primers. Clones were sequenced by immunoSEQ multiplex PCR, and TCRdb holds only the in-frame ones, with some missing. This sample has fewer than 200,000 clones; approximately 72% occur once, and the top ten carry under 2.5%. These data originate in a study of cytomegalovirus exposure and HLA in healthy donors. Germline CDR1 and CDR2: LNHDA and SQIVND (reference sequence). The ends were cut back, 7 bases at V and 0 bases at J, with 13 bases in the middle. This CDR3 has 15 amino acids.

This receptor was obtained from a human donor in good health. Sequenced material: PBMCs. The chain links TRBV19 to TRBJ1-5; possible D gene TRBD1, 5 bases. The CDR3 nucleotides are TGTGCCAGTAATCTCTCGGGGGATAGCAATCAGCCCCAGCATTTT. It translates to CASNLSGDSNQPQHF.